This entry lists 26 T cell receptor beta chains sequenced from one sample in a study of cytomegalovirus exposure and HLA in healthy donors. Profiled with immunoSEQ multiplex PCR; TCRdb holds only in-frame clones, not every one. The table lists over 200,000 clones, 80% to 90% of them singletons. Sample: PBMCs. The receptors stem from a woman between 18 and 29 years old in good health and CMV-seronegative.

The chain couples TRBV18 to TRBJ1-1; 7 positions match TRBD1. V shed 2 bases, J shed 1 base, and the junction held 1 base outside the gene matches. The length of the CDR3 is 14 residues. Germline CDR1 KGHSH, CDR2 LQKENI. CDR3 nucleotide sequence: TGTGCCAGCTCACCAAGGGACAGGAACACTGAAGCTTTCTTT. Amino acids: CASSPRDRNTEAFF.

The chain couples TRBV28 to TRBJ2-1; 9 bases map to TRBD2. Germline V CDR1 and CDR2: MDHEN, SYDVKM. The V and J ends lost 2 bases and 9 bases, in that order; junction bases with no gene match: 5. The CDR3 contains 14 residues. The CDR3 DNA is TGTGCCAGCAGTTTAGGTCTAGCGGGAACTGAGCAGTTCTTC. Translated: CASSLGLAGTEQFF.

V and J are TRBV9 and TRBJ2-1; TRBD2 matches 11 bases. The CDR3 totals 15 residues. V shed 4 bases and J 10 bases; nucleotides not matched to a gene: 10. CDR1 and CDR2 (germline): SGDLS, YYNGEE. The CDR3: CASSKTSGRSGEQFF. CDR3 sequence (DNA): TGTGCCAGCAGCAAAACTAGCGGGAGATCAGGAGAGCAGTTCTTC. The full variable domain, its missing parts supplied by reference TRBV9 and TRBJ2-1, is DSGVTQTPKHLITATGQRVTLRCSPRSGDLSVYWYQQSLDQGLQFLIQYYNGEERAKGNILERFSAQQFPDLHSELNLSSLELGDSALYFCASSKTSGRSGEQFFGPGTRLTVL.

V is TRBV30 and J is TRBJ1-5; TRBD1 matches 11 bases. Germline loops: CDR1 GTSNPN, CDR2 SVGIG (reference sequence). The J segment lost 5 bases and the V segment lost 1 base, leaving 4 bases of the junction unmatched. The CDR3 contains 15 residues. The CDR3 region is CAWSARTGGYQPQHF. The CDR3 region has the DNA TGTGCCTGGAGTGCCAGGACAGGGGGCTATCAGCCCCAGCATTTT.

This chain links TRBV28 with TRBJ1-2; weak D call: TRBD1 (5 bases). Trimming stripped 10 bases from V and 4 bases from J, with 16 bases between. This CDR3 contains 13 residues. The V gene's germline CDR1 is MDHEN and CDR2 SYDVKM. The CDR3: CAIKRGGVYGYTF. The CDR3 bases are TGTGCCATCAAGAGGGGAGGGGTCTATGGCTACACCTTC.

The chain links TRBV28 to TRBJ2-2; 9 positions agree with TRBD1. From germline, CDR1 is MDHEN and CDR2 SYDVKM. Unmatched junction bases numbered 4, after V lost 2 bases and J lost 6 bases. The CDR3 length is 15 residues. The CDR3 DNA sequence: TGTGCCAGCAGTTTAGGACAGGGGCCGGCCGGGGAGCTGTTTTTT. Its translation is CASSLGQGPAGELFF.

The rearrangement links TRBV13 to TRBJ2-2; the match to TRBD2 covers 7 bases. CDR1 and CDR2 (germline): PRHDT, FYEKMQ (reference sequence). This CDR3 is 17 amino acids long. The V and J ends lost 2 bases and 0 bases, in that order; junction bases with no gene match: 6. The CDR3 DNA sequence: TGTGCCAGCAGCTTACTGGAGCGGGAATCGAACACCGGGGAGCTGTTTTTT. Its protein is CASSLLERESNTGELFF.

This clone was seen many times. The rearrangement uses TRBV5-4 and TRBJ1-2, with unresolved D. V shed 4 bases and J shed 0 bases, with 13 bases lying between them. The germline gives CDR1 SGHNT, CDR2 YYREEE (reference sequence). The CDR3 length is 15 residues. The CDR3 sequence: CASSPGMMANYGYTF. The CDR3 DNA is TGTGCCAGCAGCCCCGGGATGATGGCTAACTATGGCTACACCTTC.

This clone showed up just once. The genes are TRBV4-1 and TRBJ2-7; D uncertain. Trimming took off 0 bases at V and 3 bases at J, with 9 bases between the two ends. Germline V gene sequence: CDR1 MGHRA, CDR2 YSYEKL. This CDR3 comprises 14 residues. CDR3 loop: CASSQDGSGYEQYF. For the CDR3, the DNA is TGCGCCAGCAGCCAAGATGGGTCGGGCTACGAGCAGTACTTC.

CDR3 sequence: CASSSPTGELFF. Written as DNA, the CDR3 is TGTGCCAGCAGCTCTCCTACCGGGGAGCTGTTTTTT. The chain employs TRBV5-6 and TRBJ2-2; no firm D call. This CDR3 has 12 residues. Looked up from germline, CDR1 is SGHDT and CDR2 is YYEEEE. Deletions cut 3 bases from V and 5 bases from J, with 5 bases between.

CDR3: CASSVGGLITDTQYF. DNA for the CDR3: TGTGCCAGCAGCGTAGGGGGACTAATCACAGATACGCAGTATTTT. This rearrangement joins TRBV9 to TRBJ2-3, with TRBD2 identical over 7 bases. Germline trimming cut 0 bases from V and 2 bases from J; bases unmatched to any gene: 3. This CDR3 comprises 15 residues. Looked up from germline, CDR1 is SGDLS and CDR2 is YYNGEE.

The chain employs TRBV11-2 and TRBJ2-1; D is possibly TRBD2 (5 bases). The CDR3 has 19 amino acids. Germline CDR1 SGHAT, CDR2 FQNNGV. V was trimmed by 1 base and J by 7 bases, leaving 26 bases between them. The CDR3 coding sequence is TGTGCCAGCAGCTTAGCGCCGGGGTTCTCTCCGGGTTTGGGGAATGAGCAGTTCTTC. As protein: CASSLAPGFSPGLGNEQFF. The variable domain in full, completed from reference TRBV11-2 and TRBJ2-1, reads EAGVAQSPRYKIIEKRQSVAFWCNPISGHATLYWYQQILGQGPKLLIQFQNNGVVDDSQLPKDRFSAERLKGVDSTLKIQPAKLEDSAVYLCASSLAPGFSPGLGNEQFFGPGTRLTVL.

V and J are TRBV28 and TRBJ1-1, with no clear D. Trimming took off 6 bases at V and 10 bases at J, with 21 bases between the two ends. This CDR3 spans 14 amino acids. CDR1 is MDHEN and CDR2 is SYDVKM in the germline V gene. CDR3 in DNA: TGTGCCAGCAGCCCACCGGGGAGGGTTGAAGGAGCTTTCTTT. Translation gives CASSPPGRVEGAFF.

For the CDR3, the DNA is TGTGCCAGTATCAATCCCCTAGCGGGGAGCCAAGAGACCCAGTACTTC. Residues: CASINPLAGSQETQYF. This chain joins TRBV19 and TRBJ2-5; 9 bases align to TRBD2. This CDR3 has 16 residues. After removal of 7 bases from V and 1 base from J, the junction contained 10 bases not matched to a gene. Germline CDR1 reads LNHDA; CDR2 reads SQIVND (reference sequence).

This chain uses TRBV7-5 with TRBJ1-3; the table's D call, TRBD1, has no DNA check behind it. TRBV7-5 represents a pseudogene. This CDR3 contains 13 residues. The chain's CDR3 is CAKLDNSGNTIYF. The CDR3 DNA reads TGTGCCAAGTTGGACAACTCTGGAAACACCATATATTTT.

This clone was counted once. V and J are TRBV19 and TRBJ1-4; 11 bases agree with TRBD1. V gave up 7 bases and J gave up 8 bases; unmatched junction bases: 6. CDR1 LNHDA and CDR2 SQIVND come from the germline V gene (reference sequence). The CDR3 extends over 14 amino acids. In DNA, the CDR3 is TGTGCCAGTAAGGGGTGGACAGGGGGCGAAAAACTGTTTTTT. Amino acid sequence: CASKGWTGGEKLFF. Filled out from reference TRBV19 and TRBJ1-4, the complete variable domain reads DGGITQSPKYLFRKEGQNVTLSCEQNLNHDAMYWYRQDPGQGLRLIYYSQIVNDFQKGDIAEGYSVSREKKESFPLTVTSAQKNPTAFYLCASKGWTGGEKLFFGSGTQLSVL.

The CDR3 nucleotides read TGTGCCAGCAGTTTAGGCAGGGAAGAGACCCAGTACTTC. Its translation is CASSLGREETQYF. This chain uses TRBV27 with TRBJ2-5; D possibly corresponds to TRBD1 (5 bases). V was cut by 2 bases and J by 3 bases, with 7 bases left in between. CDR1 is MNHEY, CDR2 SMNVEV, per germline (reference sequence). The CDR3 runs 13 residues.

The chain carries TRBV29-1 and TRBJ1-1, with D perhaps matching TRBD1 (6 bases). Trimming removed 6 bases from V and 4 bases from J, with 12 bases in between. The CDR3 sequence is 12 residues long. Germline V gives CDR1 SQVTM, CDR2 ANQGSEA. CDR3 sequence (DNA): TGCAGCGTGCCGACAGGCGGCACTGAAGCTTTCTTT. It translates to CSVPTGGTEAFF.

The CDR3 is CASSPRAGSALEQFF. The DNA for the CDR3 is TGTGCCAGCAGCCCACGGGCGGGTTCAGCTCTGGAGCAGTTCTTC. The chain couples TRBV7-8 to TRBJ2-1; D is possibly TRBD2 (5 bases). This CDR3 spans 15 amino acids. V lost 5 bases to trimming and J lost 10 bases, with 21 bases between them. CDR1 and CDR2 (germline): SGHVS, FQNEAQ.

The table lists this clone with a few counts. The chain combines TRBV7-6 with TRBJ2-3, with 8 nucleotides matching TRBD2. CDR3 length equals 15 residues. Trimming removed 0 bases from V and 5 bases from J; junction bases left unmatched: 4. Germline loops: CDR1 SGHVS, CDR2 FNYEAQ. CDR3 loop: CASSLAGLALDTQYF. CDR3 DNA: TGTGCCAGCAGCTTAGCAGGACTAGCCTTAGATACGCAGTATTTT.

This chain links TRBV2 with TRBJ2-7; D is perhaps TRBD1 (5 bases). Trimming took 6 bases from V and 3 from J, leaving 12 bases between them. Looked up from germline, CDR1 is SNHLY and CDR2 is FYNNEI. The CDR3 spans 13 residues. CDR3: CASRSTGVYEQYF. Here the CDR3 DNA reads TGTGCCAGCAGGAGTACAGGCGTCTACGAGCAGTACTTC.

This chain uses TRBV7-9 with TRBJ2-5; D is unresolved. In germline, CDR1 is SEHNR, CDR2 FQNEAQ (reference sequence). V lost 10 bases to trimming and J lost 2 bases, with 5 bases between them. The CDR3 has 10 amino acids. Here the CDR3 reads CAILQETQYF. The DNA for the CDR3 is TGTGCCATCTTACAAGAGACCCAGTACTTC.

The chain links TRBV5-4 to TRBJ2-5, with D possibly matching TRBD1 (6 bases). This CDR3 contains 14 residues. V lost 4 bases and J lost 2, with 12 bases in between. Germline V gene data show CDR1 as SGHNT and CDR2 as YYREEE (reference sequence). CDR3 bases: TGTGCCAGCAGCCCAGGGGTAGGGCAAGAGACCCAGTACTTC. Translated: CASSPGVGQETQYF.

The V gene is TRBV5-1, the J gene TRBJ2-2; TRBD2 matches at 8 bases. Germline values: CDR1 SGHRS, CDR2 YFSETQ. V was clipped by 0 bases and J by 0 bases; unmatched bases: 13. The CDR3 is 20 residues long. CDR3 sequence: CASSLDGASGRYPNTGELFF. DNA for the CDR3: TGCGCCAGCAGCTTGGATGGGGCTAGCGGGCGGTACCCGAACACCGGGGAGCTGTTTTTT.

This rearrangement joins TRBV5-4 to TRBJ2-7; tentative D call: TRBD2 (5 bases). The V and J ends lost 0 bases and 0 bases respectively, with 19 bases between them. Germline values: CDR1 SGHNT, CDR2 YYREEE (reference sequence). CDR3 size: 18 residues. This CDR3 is CASSLGGSEGLRSYEQYF. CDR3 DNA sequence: TGTGCCAGCAGCTTGGGCGGGTCGGAAGGGTTGCGCTCCTACGAGCAGTACTTC.

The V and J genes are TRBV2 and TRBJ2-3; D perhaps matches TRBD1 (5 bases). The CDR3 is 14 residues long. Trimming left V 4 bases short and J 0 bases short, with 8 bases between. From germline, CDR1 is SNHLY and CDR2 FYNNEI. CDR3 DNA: TGTGCCAGCAGTGGGACATCTAGCACAGATACGCAGTATTTT. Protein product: CASSGTSSTDTQYF. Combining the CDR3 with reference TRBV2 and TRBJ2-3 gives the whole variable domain EPEVTQTPSHQVTQMGQEVILRCVPISNHLYFYWYRQILGQKVEFLVSFYNNEISEKSEIFDDQFSVERPDGSNFTLKIRSTKLEDSAMYFCASSGTSSTDTQYFGPGTRLTVL.